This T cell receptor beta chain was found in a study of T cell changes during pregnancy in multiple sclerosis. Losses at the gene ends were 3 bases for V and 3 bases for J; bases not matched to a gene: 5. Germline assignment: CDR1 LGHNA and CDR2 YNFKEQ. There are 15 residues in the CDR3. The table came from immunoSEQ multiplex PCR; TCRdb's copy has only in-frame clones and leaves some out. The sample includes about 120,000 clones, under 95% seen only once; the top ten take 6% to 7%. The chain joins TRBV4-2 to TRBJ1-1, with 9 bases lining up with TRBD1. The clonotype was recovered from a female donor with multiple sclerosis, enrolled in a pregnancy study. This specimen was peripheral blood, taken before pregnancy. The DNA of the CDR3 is TGTGCCAGCAGCCACTCACAGGGGGCGGACACTGAAGCTTTCTTT. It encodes CASSHSQGADTEAFF.